This T cell receptor beta chain was recorded in a study of T-cell memory formation after mild COVID-19. General study findings and limits: Largely, contracting CD4+ clones fell within CM and EM, and contracting CD8+ clones within EMRA. Cross-reactive memory seemingly joined, as some responding clones were found in pre-infection memory. The authors left the SARS-CoV-2 specificity of second-wave clones peaking on day 37 unconfirmed.

This clonotype was found a few times. The target antigen is unknown. Amplification by 5'RACE using constant-segment primers produced TCR alpha and TCR beta cDNA libraries that carried sample barcodes and UMIs. TCRdb redid the calling of the 5' RACE reads with MiXCR, one entry per CDR3 protein. This sample has 170,000 or so distinct CDR3 sequences, with 20% to 25% found just once. The CDR3 runs to 18 residues. V lost 4 bases to trimming and J lost 3 bases; unmatched junction nucleotides: 16. Germline V gives CDR1 SGHVS, CDR2 FNYEAQ. The clonotype originates from an adult woman who had mild COVID-19 (a few samples of this study predate the infection). Cell type and time point are not known. The material sequenced was PBMCs or a T cell subset sorted from them (not recorded which). This chain uses TRBV7-6 with TRBJ2-5; 8 nucleotides agree with TRBD2. This CDR3 is CASSWTAAGGRGKETQYF. CDR3 nucleotides: TGTGCCAGCAGCTGGACGGCGGCGGGGGGAAGGGGGAAAGAGACCCAGTACTTC.